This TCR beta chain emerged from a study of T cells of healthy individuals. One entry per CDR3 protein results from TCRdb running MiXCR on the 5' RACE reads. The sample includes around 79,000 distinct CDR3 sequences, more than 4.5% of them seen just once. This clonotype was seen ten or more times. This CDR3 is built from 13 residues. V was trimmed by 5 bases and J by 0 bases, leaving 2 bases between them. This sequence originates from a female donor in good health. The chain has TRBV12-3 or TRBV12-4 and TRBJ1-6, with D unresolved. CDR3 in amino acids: CASSPSYNSPLHF. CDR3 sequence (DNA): TGTGCCAGCAGTCCCTCCTATAATTCACCCCTCCACTTT.